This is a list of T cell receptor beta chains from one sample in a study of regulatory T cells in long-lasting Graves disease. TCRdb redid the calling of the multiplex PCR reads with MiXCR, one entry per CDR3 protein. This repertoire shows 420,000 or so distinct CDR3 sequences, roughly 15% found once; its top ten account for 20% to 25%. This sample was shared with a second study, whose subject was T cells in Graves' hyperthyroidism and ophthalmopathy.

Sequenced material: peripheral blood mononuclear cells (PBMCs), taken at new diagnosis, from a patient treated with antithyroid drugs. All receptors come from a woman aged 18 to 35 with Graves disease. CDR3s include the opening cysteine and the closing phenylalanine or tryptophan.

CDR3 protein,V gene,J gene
CSAADRAAEQYF,TRBV20-1,TRBJ2-7
CATEPILASSYNSPLHF,TRBV28,TRBJ1-6
CATSESSGTGGADGYTF,TRBV24-1,TRBJ1-2
CASSLESHYGYTF,TRBV12-3/TRBV12-4,TRBJ1-2
CASSNRALAGYQDTQYF,TRBV7-8,TRBJ2-3
CASNRGGRTGELFF,TRBV6-1,TRBJ2-2
CASGPDRTSYNEQFF,TRBV2,TRBJ2-1
CASTVGQGEWVQPQHF,TRBV6-1,TRBJ1-5
CGARIQGVPDTQYF,TRBV20-1,TRBJ2-3
CASRRGWTEAFF,TRBV6-2/TRBV6-3,TRBJ1-1
CRCRGGQSGKEDYGYTF,TRBV19,TRBJ1-2
CASSVTSGHLTKNIQYF,TRBV7-9,TRBJ2-4
CSVVDRVYYGYTF,TRBV29-1,TRBJ1-2
CASSSETGRTQYF,TRBV7-3,TRBJ2-5
CSVVTENTEAFF,TRBV20-1,TRBJ1-1
CASSLLRGDRAPYNEQFF,TRBV28,TRBJ2-1
CASSLFRNTSTDTQYF,TRBV28,TRBJ2-3
CASSPVVQGPSGRGPYEQYF,TRBV7-9,TRBJ2-7
CASSVRGTGLWETQYF,TRBV14,TRBJ2-5
CSARDVRFEQFF,TRBV20-1,TRBJ2-1
CAAGQRIEAFF,TRBV19,TRBJ1-1
CASSQEAAGTSSGGELFF,TRBV4-3,TRBJ2-2
CASSSATGSLNYGYTF,TRBV7-9,TRBJ1-2
CARNGDRQYQETQYF,TRBV27,TRBJ2-5
CASSLDGHYGYTF,TRBV5-1,TRBJ1-2
CSARGQTGASNEKLFF,TRBV20-1,TRBJ1-4
CASNLAAGVSGETQYF,TRBV5-1,.
CASGTVEEELFF,TRBV28,TRBJ2-2
CASSHRRQGNTGELFF,TRBV4-2,TRBJ2-2
CASNRRDEAFF,TRBV28,TRBJ1-1
CASSERTLISGANVLTF,TRBV6-5,TRBJ2-6
CASSLDVSRGVDTQYF,TRBV5-1,TRBJ2-3
CASASLVGGTNTEAFF,TRBV7-9,TRBJ1-1
CASSLDRVTYNSPLHF,TRBV28,TRBJ1-6
CSAGPSNIQYF,TRBV20-1,TRBJ2-4
CASSLAQGLGNSPLHF,TRBV13,TRBJ1-6
CASSQDGLAATETQYF,TRBV4-1,TRBJ2-5
CSARVEGVDTQYF,TRBV20-1,TRBJ2-3
CASRRGRGRSDTQYF,TRBV7-9,TRBJ2-3
CSVGRGVNTEAFF,TRBV29-1,TRBJ1-1
CASSQQGQGTDTQYF,TRBV7-9,TRBJ2-3
CASSLSRTGGGNTEAFF,TRBV5-1,TRBJ1-1
CASNQRAYGYTF,TRBV6-1,TRBJ1-2
CASSIPIHTGERDGYTF,TRBV19,TRBJ1-2
CASSDSGQNTGELFF,TRBV25-1,TRBJ2-2
CASSQEERRVYEQYF,TRBV4-1,TRBJ2-7
CASSLGDRDYNEQFF,TRBV28,TRBJ2-1
CASSYSIVTGELFF,TRBV6-2/TRBV6-3,TRBJ2-2